These 29 T cell receptor beta chains came from one sample sequenced in a study of blood T cell repertoires in COVID-19. Here immunoSEQ multiplex PCR was the method, and the copy in TCRdb shows in-frame clones only, minus some. The sample includes some 220,000 clones, about 84% seen only once; the top ten take more than 10%. Sequenced material: peripheral blood. These receptors came from a human donor in a cohort sampled during active COVID-19.

The rearrangement uses TRBV28 and TRBJ1-6; TRBD1 matches at 7 bases. The trim removed 6 bases at V and 1 base at J, leaving 6 bases unmatched. The CDR3 spans 16 residues. Looked up from germline, CDR1 is MDHEN and CDR2 is SYDVKM. In nucleotides, the CDR3 is TGTGCCAGCAGACCCACAGGGGTGTCCTATAATTCACCCCTCCACTTT. It specifies CASRPTGVSYNSPLHF.

The rearrangement links TRBV13 to TRBJ2-7; unclear D gene. Germline lookup yields CDR1 PRHDT and CDR2 FYEKMQ (reference sequence). This CDR3 comprises 14 residues. The V end lost 2 bases, the J end lost 2 bases, and 10 bases lay between the germline ends. The DNA of the CDR3 is TGTGCCAGCAGCTTAACCAAGCAAACCTACGAGCAGTACTTC. It codes for CASSLTKQTYEQYF. Full variable domain (missing parts from reference TRBV13 and TRBJ2-7): AAGVIQSPRHLIKEKRETATLKCYPIPRHDTVYWYQQGPGQDPQFLISFYEKMQSDKGSIPDRFSAQQFSDYHSELNMSSLELGDSALYFCASSLTKQTYEQYFGPGTRLTVT.

This clone occurred once. The V and J genes are TRBV7-8 and TRBJ1-2; TRBD1 matches 7 bases. The germline V gene has CDR1 SGHVS and CDR2 FQNEAQ. Trimming at V came to 0 bases and at J to 4 bases, leaving 5 bases not matched to a gene. The CDR3 is 15 amino acids. The CDR3 DNA follows: TGTGCCAGCAGCTTAGCGGCTACAGGGGTCTATGGCTACACCTTC. Translation: CASSLAATGVYGYTF.

V usage is TRBV18 and J usage is TRBJ2-7; D is uncertain. From germline, CDR1 is KGHSH and CDR2 LQKENI. The CDR3 is 12 residues long. The V and J ends lost 2 bases and 7 bases respectively, with 9 bases between them. CDR3 sequence reads: CASSPNLREQYF. CDR3 DNA: TGTGCCAGCTCACCAAATCTTCGGGAGCAGTACTTC.

V is TRBV7-8 and J is TRBJ2-3, with D possibly being TRBD2 (6 bases). With 5 bases removed from V and 6 bases from J, the gap between germline ends came to 18 bases. CDR1 is SGHVS, CDR2 FQNEAQ, per germline. The CDR3 spans 15 residues. CDR3 protein: CASSQRPVSGDTQYF. CDR3 in DNA: TGTGCCAGCAGCCAACGGCCGGTGAGCGGGGATACGCAGTATTTT.

V and J are TRBV28 and TRBJ1-5; no definite D call. The CDR3 covers 14 residues. Germline-derived CDR1 and CDR2 are MDHEN and SYDVKM. V was clipped by 1 base and J by 1 base, with 5 bases between them. The CDR3 region has the DNA TGTGCCAGCAGTTTATACGGGAGCAATCAGCCCCAGCATTTT. This gives the protein CASSLYGSNQPQHF. The whole variable domain, filled in from reference TRBV28 and TRBJ1-5, reads DVKVTQSSRYLVKRTGEKVFLECVQDMDHENMFWYRQDPGLGLRLIYFSYDVKMKEKGDIPEGYSVSREKKERFSLILESASTNQTSMYLCASSLYGSNQPQHFGDGTRLSIL.

The chain recombines TRBV3-1 (or the pseudogene TRBV3-2) with TRBJ2-1, with a weak D call TRBD2 (6 bases). Trimming took 1 base from V and 1 from J, leaving 8 bases between them. The germline V gene encodes CDR1 LGHDT and CDR2 YNNKEL (reference sequence). The length of the CDR3 is 15 residues. The CDR3 nucleotides read TGTGCCAGCAGCCAAGTTGGGGGGTCCTACAATGAGCAGTTCTTC. Its protein product is CASSQVGGSYNEQFF.

The chain joins TRBV19 to TRBJ1-2, with TRBD1 matching over 7 bases. V gave up 7 bases and J gave up 10 bases; unmatched junction bases: 12. This CDR3 region has 13 residues. Germline V lookup: CDR1 LNHDA, CDR2 SQIVND (reference sequence). DNA of the CDR3: TGTGCCAGTACCACGAATCGACAGGGCTACTACACCTTC. Amino acids: CASTTNRQGYYTF.

The V call is TRBV29-1, the J call TRBJ1-4; TRBD1 aligns across 9 bases. Germline V CDR1 and CDR2: SQVTM, ANQGSEA. With V trimmed by 1 base and J by 7 bases, 1 base remained unmatched. The CDR3 runs to 13 residues. CDR3 DNA: TGCAGCGTTGAAGGGGACAGGGTTGAAAAACTGTTTTTT. Translated, it gives CSVEGDRVEKLFF. Variable domain in full (rest from reference TRBV29-1 and TRBJ1-4): SAVISQKPSRDICQRGTSLTIQCQVDSQVTMMFWYRQQPGQSLTLIATANQGSEATYESGFVIDKFPISRPNLTFSTLTVSNMSPEDSSIYLCSVEGDRVEKLFFGSGTQLSVL.

The chain is built from TRBV27 and TRBJ1-2; tentatively, D is TRBD1 (5 bases). This CDR3 contains 15 residues. V was clipped by 1 base and J by 1 base, with 10 bases between them. Germline V CDR1 and CDR2: MNHEY, SMNVEV (reference sequence). The CDR3 DNA sequence: TGTGCCAGCAGTTTATATCCAGGGCTTAACTATGGCTACACCTTC. It is translated as CASSLYPGLNYGYTF.

This CDR3 reads CASSTGTVQQPQHF. In nucleotides, the CDR3 is TGTGCCAGCAGTACCGGGACAGTACAACAGCCCCAGCATTTT. The chain joins TRBV28 to TRBJ1-5, with 7 bases lining up with TRBD1. CDR3 length: 14 residues. J was trimmed by 7 bases and V by 5 bases; bases with no gene match: 8. Germline CDR1 MDHEN, CDR2 SYDVKM.

V and J are TRBV3-1 (or the pseudogene TRBV3-2) and TRBJ1-4, with a weak D call TRBD1 (5 bases). This CDR3 is built from 16 residues. CDR1 and CDR2 from the germline V gene are LGHDT and YNNKEL (reference sequence). Trimming shortened V by 0 bases and J by 8 bases, and 16 bases separated the two germline ends. CDR3 DNA: TGTGCCAGCAGCCAAGAGCTCATTAGGGGTCGCGAAAAACTGTTTTTT. This translates into CASSQELIRGREKLFF.

The table lists this clone with a count of one. This sequence joins TRBV4-1 and TRBJ2-1; 12 positions agree with TRBD2. Germline lookup yields CDR1 MGHRA and CDR2 YSYEKL. V lost 4 bases to trimming and J lost 9 bases; unmatched junction nucleotides: 7. The CDR3 consists of 15 residues. The CDR3 nucleotides read TGCGCCAGCAGCCCTTGGACTAGCGGGATTGGTGAGCAGTTCTTC. Translated: CASSPWTSGIGEQFF.

The chain is built from TRBV4-1 and TRBJ1-2; TRBD1 matches 7 bases. Looked up from germline, CDR1 is MGHRA and CDR2 is YSYEKL. Trimming removed 1 base from V and 4 bases from J; junction bases left unmatched: 6. CDR3 length: 15 residues. As DNA, the CDR3 is TGCGCCAGCAGCCAAGGACAGGGTGTCTCCTATGGCTACACCTTC. This encodes CASSQGQGVSYGYTF.

The V call is TRBV11-2, the J call TRBJ1-2; D is possibly TRBD1 (6 bases). Germline V gene sequence: CDR1 SGHAT, CDR2 FQNNGV. This CDR3 spans 13 amino acids. Deletions cut 5 bases from V and 4 bases from J, with 11 bases between. Here the CDR3 DNA reads TGTGCCAGCAGCCTGACAGGATCCTATGGCTACACCTTC. Its translation: CASSLTGSYGYTF.

The chain is built from TRBV5-4 and TRBJ2-5, with D unresolved. The germline V and J ends were trimmed by 4 bases and 5 bases, with 12 bases remaining between them. The CDR3 length is 13 residues. The V gene's germline CDR1 is SGHNT and CDR2 YYREEE (reference sequence). The CDR3 here is CASSPRSRETQYF. The CDR3 DNA follows: TGTGCCAGCAGCCCGAGGAGCCGGGAGACCCAGTACTTC. Variable domain in full (rest from reference TRBV5-4 and TRBJ2-5): ETGVTQSPTHLIKTRGQQVTLRCSSQSGHNTVSWYQQALGQGPQFIFQYYREEENGRGNFPPRFSGLQFPNYSSELNVNALELDDSALYLCASSPRSRETQYFGPGTRLLVL.

The chain joins TRBV19 to TRBJ1-2, with 8 nucleotides matching TRBD1. The junction had 10 bases not matched to a gene; V was cut back by 5 bases and J by 5 bases. Per germline, CDR1 LNHDA and CDR2 SQIVND (reference sequence). The CDR3 has 15 amino acids. The CDR3 nucleotides read TGTGCCAGTAGTGTCGACAGGGGTTCCGCGTATGGCTACACCTTC. This encodes CASSVDRGSAYGYTF.

The gene calls are TRBV28 and TRBJ1-2, with 8 bases identical to TRBD1. J was trimmed by 3 bases and V by 6 bases; bases with no gene match: 15. This CDR3 is 17 amino acids long. Germline loops: CDR1 MDHEN, CDR2 SYDVKM. The CDR3 nucleotides are TGTGCCAGCAGAAAACTAGAGGGCAGGGGGCGGGACTATGGCTACACCTTC. Its translation: CASRKLEGRGRDYGYTF.

CDR3 region: CASSQWSGGALEQYF. The CDR3 nucleotides read TGTGCCAGCAGCCAATGGAGCGGGGGGGCCCTCGAGCAGTACTTC. The chain combines TRBV3-1 (or the pseudogene TRBV3-2) with TRBJ2-7, with 10 bases identical to TRBD2. The CDR3 contains 15 residues. Losses at the gene ends were 2 bases for V and 6 bases for J; bases not matched to a gene: 7. Germline V gene sequence: CDR1 LGHDT, CDR2 YNNKEL (reference sequence).

CDR3 loop: CASSLDTSGYNEQFF. CDR3 DNA sequence: TGTGCCAGCAGCTTAGACACTAGCGGATACAATGAGCAGTTCTTC. V is TRBV7-3 and J is TRBJ2-1; 8 positions agree with TRBD2. The ends lost 2 bases at V and 4 bases at J; junction bases unmatched: 4. The CDR3 runs 15 residues. The germline V gene has CDR1 SGHTA and CDR2 FQGTGA.

The genes are TRBV18 and TRBJ1-6; D is ambiguous. V was trimmed by 6 bases and J by 5 bases, leaving 5 bases between them. The length of the CDR3 is 12 residues. Germline-derived CDR1 and CDR2 are KGHSH and LQKENI. The CDR3 bases are TGTGCCAGCTCTGCAGATAATTCACCCCTCCACTTT. Amino acids: CASSADNSPLHF.

The gene calls are TRBV10-3 and TRBJ2-2; D is possibly TRBD2 (6 bases). The germline V and J ends were trimmed by 11 bases and 4 bases, with 17 bases remaining between them. Germline CDR1 ENHRY, CDR2 SYGVKD. The length of the CDR3 is 14 residues. The DNA for the CDR3 is TGTGCCTCTGGGTCTAACGGGGGCACCGGGGAGCTGTTTTTT. Its translation: CASGSNGGTGELFF.

In nucleotides, the CDR3 is TGTGCCAGCAGGGAGCTTAGCAATCAGCCCCAGCATTTT. This translates into CASRELSNQPQHF. V and J are TRBV2 and TRBJ1-5; D is unresolved. The CDR3 totals 13 residues. Germline CDR1 and CDR2: SNHLY and FYNNEI. The ends were cut back, 6 bases at V and 0 bases at J, with 6 bases in the middle. The full variable domain, in which reference TRBV2 and TRBJ1-5 provide the parts outside the CDR3, is EPEVTQTPSHQVTQMGQEVILRCVPISNHLYFYWYRQILGQKVEFLVSFYNNEISEKSEIFDDQFSVERPDGSNFTLKIRSTKLEDSAMYFCASRELSNQPQHFGDGTRLSIL.

The chain couples TRBV10-3 to TRBJ1-1; D not resolved. Trimming removed 10 bases at V and 3 bases at J, with 15 bases between. Germline lookup yields CDR1 ENHRY and CDR2 SYGVKD. The length of the CDR3 is 13 residues. CDR3 amino acids: CATHGRLDTEAFF. The CDR3 DNA follows: TGTGCCACACATGGCCGATTGGACACTGAAGCTTTCTTT.

The J gene is TRBJ1-1, the V gene TRBV5-1, with a tentative D call TRBD1 (5 bases). The CDR3 has 14 amino acids. Germline V lookup: CDR1 SGHRS, CDR2 YFSETQ. The germline V and J ends were trimmed by 4 bases and 1 base, with 11 bases remaining between them. DNA of the CDR3: TGCGCCAGCAGCCTGCTAGGGGAGAACACTGAAGCTTTCTTT. It codes for CASSLLGENTEAFF.

The chain recombines TRBV5-1 with TRBJ2-2; TRBD2 matches at 9 bases. The V gene's germline CDR1 is SGHRS and CDR2 YFSETQ. The J segment lost 4 bases and the V segment lost 0 bases, leaving 4 bases of the junction unmatched. The CDR3 is 16 residues long. The CDR3 coding sequence is TGCGCCAGCAGCTTGGAACTAGCGGGCGTCACCGGGGAGCTGTTTTTT. Its translation: CASSLELAGVTGELFF.

V and J are TRBV21-1 and TRBJ1-5; the table's D call of TRBD1 was not tested on the DNA. TRBV21-1 counts as a pseudogene. The CDR3 is 18 residues long. DNA of the CDR3: TGTGCCAGCAGCTCAAGCCCGGACAGGGGGAAAGGAAGGCAGCCCCAGCATTTT. Amino acid sequence: CASSSSPDRGKGRQPQHF.

CDR3 nucleotide sequence: TGTGCCAGCAGCTCCTTTGGGACTTCCCGGTTGGGGCAGTACTTC. Protein sequence: CASSSFGTSRLGQYF. V gene TRBV7-9 combines with J gene TRBJ2-7, with D possibly TRBD2 on 6 matching bases. The germline V and J ends were trimmed by 4 bases and 9 bases, with 22 bases remaining between them. Looked up from germline, CDR1 is SEHNR and CDR2 is FQNEAQ (reference sequence). The CDR3 is 15 amino acids.

CDR3 residues: CASSEEQGSGNTIYF. CDR3 DNA sequence: TGCGCCAGCAGCGAGGAACAGGGCTCTGGAAACACCATATATTTT. V and J are TRBV5-1 and TRBJ1-3, with a possible D match to TRBD1 (6 bases). The V gene's germline CDR1 is SGHRS and CDR2 YFSETQ. The CDR3 has 15 amino acids. The ends were cut back, 4 bases at V and 0 bases at J, with 11 bases in the middle.